The 16 T cell receptor beta chains presented below share a single source sample, sequenced in a study of blood T cell repertoires in COVID-19. Clones were sequenced by immunoSEQ multiplex PCR, and TCRdb holds only the in-frame ones, with some missing. The table lists under 200,000 clones, about nine tenths of them singletons, with approximately 0.77% in the top ten. Material: PBMCs or T cells enriched from blood (not recorded which). Receptor source: a woman younger than 35 who had recovered from COVID-19.

The genes are TRBV5-1 and TRBJ2-7; D might be TRBD1 (6 bases). Per the germline V gene, CDR1 is SGHRS and CDR2 is YFSETQ. This CDR3 comprises 13 residues. V shed 0 bases and J shed 7 bases, with 11 bases lying between them. CDR3 nucleotide sequence: TGCGCCAGCAGCTTGGAGACAGGCGCGGAGCAGTACTTC. It is translated as CASSLETGAEQYF. The variable domain in full, completed from reference TRBV5-1 and TRBJ2-7, reads KAGVTQTPRYLIKTRGQQVTLSCSPISGHRSVSWYQQTPGQGLQFLFEYFSETQRNKGNFPGRFSGRQFSNSRSEMNVSTLELGDSALYLCASSLETGAEQYFGPGTRLTVT.

The V call is TRBV24-1, the J call TRBJ2-7; TRBD1 matches at 7 bases. The CDR3 covers 15 residues. Per germline, CDR1 KGHDR and CDR2 SFDVKD. The trim removed 12 bases at V and 2 bases at J, leaving 15 bases unmatched. In DNA, the CDR3 is TGTGCCCCATTCGGCGGTTCAGGGGGAACCTACGAGCAGTACTTC. This codes for CAPFGGSGGTYEQYF.

J is TRBJ1-1 and V is TRBV28, with D perhaps matching TRBD1 (5 bases). V gave up 3 bases and J gave up 6 bases, with 11 bases separating them. The CDR3 is 13 residues long. Germline CDR1 reads MDHEN; CDR2 reads SYDVKM. CDR3 amino acids: CASSLRQGPEAFF. The CDR3 DNA follows: TGTGCCAGCAGTTTGCGGCAGGGCCCTGAAGCTTTCTTT.

The gene calls are TRBV11-2 and TRBJ1-3, with D hard to call. The germline CDR1 and CDR2 sequences are SGHAT and FQNNGV. The CDR3 spans 16 residues. Trimming pared 2 bases from V and 0 bases from J, leaving 11 bases between. DNA of the CDR3: TGTGCCAGCAGCTTAATCAGTGGTGTCTCTGGAAACACCATATATTTT. This encodes CASSLISGVSGNTIYF.

This clone was observed a handful of times. The chain has TRBV28 and TRBJ1-4; D unresolved. The length of the CDR3 is 16 residues. Germline assignment: CDR1 MDHEN and CDR2 SYDVKM. Between the trimmed V and J ends, which lost 2 bases and 11 bases, there was a span of 21 bases. This CDR3 is CASSLIVNPLMRKLFF. The CDR3 bases are TGTGCCAGCAGTTTAATTGTGAACCCCCTTATGCGGAAACTGTTTTTT.

The chain couples TRBV19 to TRBJ2-7; tentatively, D is TRBD2 (6 bases). The germline gives CDR1 LNHDA, CDR2 SQIVND (reference sequence). Between the trimmed V and J ends, which lost 3 bases and 3 bases, there was a span of 12 bases. The CDR3 has 14 residues. CDR3: CASSIRAGGYEQYF. CDR3 nucleotide sequence: TGTGCCAGTAGTATTCGAGCCGGGGGCTACGAGCAGTACTTC.

This clone appeared once. The chain carries TRBV28 and TRBJ2-1; 7 bases match TRBD1. This CDR3 is built from 13 residues. Germline loops: CDR1 MDHEN, CDR2 SYDVKM. Germline trimming cut 1 base from V and 10 bases from J; bases unmatched to any gene: 4. The CDR3 loop reads CASSLFTGQEQFF. The DNA of the CDR3 is TGTGCCAGCAGTTTATTTACGGGACAGGAGCAGTTCTTC. Full variable domain (missing parts from reference TRBV28 and TRBJ2-1): DVKVTQSSRYLVKRTGEKVFLECVQDMDHENMFWYRQDPGLGLRLIYFSYDVKMKEKGDIPEGYSVSREKKERFSLILESASTNQTSMYLCASSLFTGQEQFFGPGTRLTVL.

The gene calls are TRBV3-1 (or the pseudogene TRBV3-2) and TRBJ2-1, with 7 nucleotides matching TRBD2. Germline lookup yields CDR1 LGHDT and CDR2 YNNKEL (reference sequence). CDR3 length: 16 amino acids. V was clipped by 4 bases and J by 5 bases; unmatched bases: 11. CDR3 DNA: TGTGCCAGCAGCCTCGGTCCGGGAGGTGGGAACAATGAGCAGTTCTTC. Encoded protein: CASSLGPGGGNNEQFF.

The chain has TRBV7-2 and TRBJ2-3; the match to TRBD2 covers 8 bases. CDR1 and CDR2 (germline): SGHTA, FQGNSA. There are 16 residues in the CDR3. V lost 1 base, J lost 4 bases, and 7 bases stayed unmatched. The CDR3 DNA reads as TGTGCCAGCAGCTTAGGAGGCGGGAGGACCCCAGATACGCAGTATTTT. Residues: CASSLGGGRTPDTQYF. The whole variable domain, filled in from reference TRBV7-2 and TRBJ2-3, reads GAGVSQSPSNKVTEKGKDVELRCDPISGHTALYWYRQSLGQGLEFLIYFQGNSAPDKSGLPSDRFSAERTGGSVSTLTIQRTQQEDSAVYLCASSLGGGRTPDTQYFGPGTRLTVL.

The rearrangement links TRBV4-2 to TRBJ2-3; TRBD2 is a possible D gene (6 bases). Trimming cost V 3 bases and J 0 bases, with 16 bases left between them. Looked up from germline, CDR1 is LGHNA and CDR2 is YNFKEQ. CDR3 length: 17 amino acids. Written as DNA, the CDR3 is TGTGCCAGCAGCCATTCCCTCCGGAGGGCCAGCACAGATACGCAGTATTTT. Translating it yields CASSHSLRRASTDTQYF.

This clone occurred a few times. The chain links TRBV5-1 to TRBJ1-1, with D possibly TRBD1 on 5 matching bases. V lost 0 bases and J lost 2, with 11 bases in between. The CDR3 consists of 15 residues. Germline assignment: CDR1 SGHRS and CDR2 YFSETQ. In DNA form, the CDR3 reads TGCGCCAGCAGCTTGGCCGGGGGTCATAACACTGAAGCTTTCTTT. This sequence encodes CASSLAGGHNTEAFF.

The CDR3 nucleotides read TGTGCCAGCAGTGTAGCGGGAGCCAACACCGGGGAGCTGTTTTTT. The encoded protein is CASSVAGANTGELFF. This chain connects TRBV5-6 to TRBJ2-2, with 9 bases fitting TRBD2. The germline V gene has CDR1 SGHDT and CDR2 YYEEEE. This CDR3 comprises 15 residues. With 5 bases clipped from V and 2 bases from J, the junction kept 4 bases outside the gene matches.

V gene TRBV28 combines with J gene TRBJ1-2, with 9 bases matching TRBD1. CDR3 length equals 12 residues. Trimming at V came to 10 bases and at J to 8 bases, leaving 8 bases not matched to a gene. Germline V lookup: CDR1 MDHEN, CDR2 SYDVKM. The CDR3 coding sequence is TGTGCCATCTACCTCACAGGGGGCGGCTACACCTTC. This sequence encodes CAIYLTGGGYTF.

V and J are TRBV6-5 and TRBJ2-1, with 7 bases lining up with TRBD1. The CDR3 length is 14 residues. Germline values: CDR1 MNHEY, CDR2 SVGAGI. Trimming took 5 bases from V and 4 from J; bases not matched to a gene: 5. CDR3 loop: CASSRQGSYNEQFF. The CDR3 DNA follows: TGTGCCAGCAGTAGACAGGGCTCATACAATGAGCAGTTCTTC.

The V gene is TRBV6-5, the J gene TRBJ1-6; D possibly corresponds to TRBD1 (6 bases). Germline assignment: CDR1 MNHEY and CDR2 SVGAGI. This CDR3 has 15 amino acids. Deletions cut 7 bases from V and 8 bases from J, with 18 bases between. The CDR3 region is CASTTQWGPYSPLHF. The CDR3 DNA follows: TGTGCCAGCACTACTCAGTGGGGGCCGTATTCACCCCTCCACTTT.

The gene calls are TRBV30 and TRBJ1-2; D is possibly TRBD1 (6 bases). This CDR3 comprises 12 residues. Germline V gene sequence: CDR1 GTSNPN, CDR2 SVGIG (reference sequence). The ends were cut back, 3 bases at V and 7 bases at J, with 12 bases in the middle. The CDR3 loop reads CAWRTGRVGYTF. The CDR3 coding sequence is TGTGCCTGGAGGACAGGCAGAGTTGGCTACACCTTC.